A selection of T cell receptor beta chains follows, all from one sample in a study of human versus mouse CDR3 diversity and MHC coevolution. Sequenced by immunoSEQ multiplex PCR; TCRdb stores in-frame clones only, minus some. The sample contains tens of thousands of clones, approximately 94% of which appear only once. The sample was naive CD4+ T cells from blood. These receptors all come from a person in their sixties in good health. Each CDR3 is given with its conserved first and last residue. Fields, in order: V gene, clone size, D gene, J gene, CDR3 protein, CDR3 DNA. D genes are given only for firm matches. Clone size is given for some rows only: seen once, a few or many times, or a class if the clone is expanded.

TRBV6-6	NA	NA	TRBJ2-1	CASSSPTLGNEQFF	TGTGCCAGCAGTTCCCCAACCCTAGGCAATGAGCAGTTCTTC
TRBV18	NA	TRBD1	TRBJ2-7	CASSSRDSYEQYF	TGTGCCAGCTCATCCCGGGACAGCTACGAGCAGTACTTC
TRBV27	NA	NA	TRBJ2-6	CASSLTVRSSGANVLTF	TGTGCCAGCAGTTTAACAGTCCGATCCTCTGGGGCCAACGTCCTGACTTTC
TRBV2	NA	NA	TRBJ1-4	CASSYMAPTNEKLFF	TGTGCCAGCAGTTATATGGCTCCAACTAATGAAAAACTGTTTTTT
TRBV6-4	NA	NA	TRBJ1-1	CASSLKQRLLGAFF	TGTGCCAGCAGCCTTAAGCAGCGCCTCTTGGGAGCTTTCTTT
TRBV6-1	NA	NA	TRBJ1-4	CASCGHSTNEKLFF	TGTGCCAGCTGTGGACATTCAACTAATGAAAAACTGTTTTTT
TRBV18	NA	NA	TRBJ2-3	CASSERRFTDTQYF	TGTGCCAGCTCCGAAAGGCGGTTCACAGATACGCAGTATTTT
TRBV6-6	NA	NA	TRBJ2-2	CASRPRDWNTGELFF	TGTGCCAGCAGACCCCGGGACTGGAACACCGGGGAGCTGTTTTTT
TRBV5-5	NA	NA	TRBJ1-4	CASSLGGESEKLFF	TGTGCCAGCAGCTTGGGGGGGGAAAGTGAAAAACTGTTTTTT
TRBV18	NA	TRBD1	TRBJ1-2	CASSTSRDSFGYTF	TGTGCCAGCTCAACAAGCCGGGACAGCTTTGGCTACACCTTC
TRBV10-2	NA	TRBD2	TRBJ2-2	CASRLAGDTGELFF	TGCGCCAGCAGACTAGCGGGAGACACCGGGGAGCTGTTTTTT
TRBV9	NA	TRBD1	TRBJ2-7	CASSAGTGVVEQYF	TGTGCCAGCAGCGCCGGGACAGGGGTTGTCGAGCAGTACTTC
TRBV6-5	once	TRBD2	TRBJ2-1	CASSRGGREQFF	TGTGCCAGCAGCCGCGGGGGTCGCGAGCAGTTCTTC
TRBV19	once	NA	TRBJ2-2	CASKGVGELFF	TGTGCCAGTAAAGGAGTCGGGGAGCTGTTTTTT
TRBV5-1	NA	NA	TRBJ2-7	CASSNPAAREQYF	TGCGCCAGCAGCAACCCGGCGGCTCGCGAGCAGTACTTC